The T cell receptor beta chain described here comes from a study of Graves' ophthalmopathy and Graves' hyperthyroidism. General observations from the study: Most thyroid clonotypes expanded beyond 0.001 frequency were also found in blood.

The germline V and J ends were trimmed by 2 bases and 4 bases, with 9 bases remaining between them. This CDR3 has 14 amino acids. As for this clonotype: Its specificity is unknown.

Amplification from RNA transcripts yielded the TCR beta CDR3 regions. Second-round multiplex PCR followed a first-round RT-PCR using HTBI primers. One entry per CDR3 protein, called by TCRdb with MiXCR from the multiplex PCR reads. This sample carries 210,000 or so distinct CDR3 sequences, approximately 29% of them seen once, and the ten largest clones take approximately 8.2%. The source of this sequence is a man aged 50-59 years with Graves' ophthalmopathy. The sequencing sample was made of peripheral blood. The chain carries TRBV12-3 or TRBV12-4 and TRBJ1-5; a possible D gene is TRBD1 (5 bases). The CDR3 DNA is TGTGCCAGCAGTTTATCGGGGGAAAATCAGCCCCAGCATTTT. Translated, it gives CASSLSGENQPQHF.